The 12 T cell receptor beta chains below were found in one sample sequenced in a study of blood T cell repertoires in COVID-19. Some clones are missing from TCRdb's copy, which holds only in-frame ones; the method was immunoSEQ multiplex PCR. The data contain about 500,000 clones, approximately 88% of them singletons. The material sequenced was peripheral blood. The receptor set was obtained from a woman aged 45 to 65 with COVID-19, enrolled during active disease.

The V gene is TRBV6-6, the J gene TRBJ1-4; 9 bases align to TRBD1. The V and J ends lost 6 bases and 6 bases, in that order; junction bases with no gene match: 8. CDR1 and CDR2 (germline): MNHNY, SVGAGI (reference sequence). The CDR3 contains 15 residues. CDR3 protein: CASRPGQGSYEKLFF. The CDR3 region has the DNA TGTGCCAGCAGGCCGGGACAGGGATCGTATGAAAAACTGTTTTTT.

This chain links TRBV28 with TRBJ1-2; maybe TRBD1 (5 bases). The CDR3 extends over 14 amino acids. V shed 6 bases and J shed 7 bases, with 18 bases lying between them. Germline-derived CDR1 and CDR2 are MDHEN and SYDVKM. As DNA, the CDR3 is TGTGCCAGCAGGGTTGTCAGGGAAGGTGGTGGCTACACCTTC. This sequence encodes CASRVVREGGGYTF.

J is TRBJ1-2 and V is TRBV9; 8 bases are shared with TRBD1. The CDR3 consists of 14 residues. Germline V gene sequence: CDR1 SGDLS, CDR2 YYNGEE. V trimming: 0 bases; J trimming: 13 bases; junction bases outside the gene matches: 11. CDR3 protein: CASSVGGQEPSSTF. DNA of the CDR3: TGTGCCAGCAGCGTAGGGGGACAGGAACCCTCTAGCACCTTC.

The CDR3 nucleotides are TGTGCCAGCAGCTCCACTAGCGGCGGAGGGACAGATACGCAGTATTTT. It translates to CASSSTSGGGTDTQYF. The J gene is TRBJ2-3, the V gene TRBV28, with 8 bases lining up with TRBD2. The CDR3 is made up of 16 amino acids. From germline, CDR1 is MDHEN and CDR2 SYDVKM. The V and J ends lost 6 bases and 3 bases, in that order; junction bases with no gene match: 11.

Points on this clone: The sample carries other DNA sequences with the same CDR3. The V and J genes are TRBV5-1 and TRBJ1-1, with 8 bases lining up with TRBD1. Germline lookup yields CDR1 SGHRS and CDR2 YFSETQ. V trimming: 1 base; J trimming: 1 base; junction bases outside the gene matches: 0. The CDR3 has 14 residues. The CDR3 DNA reads TGCGCCAGCAGCTTGACAGGGGGGAACACTGAAGCTTTCTTT. This codes for CASSLTGGNTEAFF.

The V call is TRBV5-1, the J call TRBJ2-5; TRBD1 might be the D (5 bases). The V end was cut by 0 bases, the J end by 3 bases, with 6 bases between. The CDR3 loop spans 13 amino acids. The germline V gene has CDR1 SGHRS and CDR2 YFSETQ. The CDR3 region is CASSLVQEETQYF. The CDR3 coding sequence is TGCGCCAGCAGCTTGGTACAGGAAGAGACCCAGTACTTC. The full variable domain, rest sourced from reference TRBV5-1 and TRBJ2-5, is KAGVTQTPRYLIKTRGQQVTLSCSPISGHRSVSWYQQTPGQGLQFLFEYFSETQRNKGNFPGRFSGRQFSNSRSEMNVSTLELGDSALYLCASSLVQEETQYFGPGTRLLVL.

The V call is TRBV3-1 (or the pseudogene TRBV3-2), the J call TRBJ2-7; D perhaps matches TRBD1 (5 bases). V was pared by 3 bases and J by 4 bases, with 10 bases between. Germline V gene data show CDR1 as LGHDT and CDR2 as YNNKEL (reference sequence). The CDR3 has 13 residues. The CDR3 loop reads CASSHREIYEQYF. In DNA form, the CDR3 reads TGTGCCAGCAGCCACAGGGAAATTTACGAGCAGTACTTC.

This chain joins TRBV28 and TRBJ1-3, with D hard to call. Trimming shortened V by 5 bases and J by 0 bases, and 14 bases separated the two germline ends. Germline CDR1 reads MDHEN; CDR2 reads SYDVKM. The CDR3 is 16 residues long. The CDR3 here is CASSPPTPSSGNTIYF. The CDR3 region has the DNA TGTGCCAGCAGTCCACCGACACCCAGCTCTGGAAACACCATATATTTT.

CDR3 DNA sequence: TGTGCCAGTACCCCACCCACGGACAGGGGAGGTGGTGGCTACACCTTC. It codes for CASTPPTDRGGGGYTF. The chain links TRBV19 to TRBJ1-2; 9 bases are a match to TRBD1. The length of the CDR3 is 16 residues. The J segment lost 7 bases and the V segment lost 7 bases, leaving 16 bases of the junction unmatched. Germline loops: CDR1 LNHDA, CDR2 SQIVND (reference sequence).

J is TRBJ1-4 and V is TRBV3-1 (or the pseudogene TRBV3-2), with D unclear. Trimming left V 5 bases short and J 4 bases short, with 14 bases between. Germline V gene lookup returns CDR1 LGHDT and CDR2 YNNKEL (reference sequence). The CDR3 length is 15 residues. The DNA for the CDR3 is TGTGCCAGCAGCGCCCTGGTCGGCGGTAATGAAAAACTGTTTTTT. Translated, it gives CASSALVGGNEKLFF.

This clone was recorded once. The rearrangement uses TRBV7-3 and TRBJ2-1; TRBD2 aligns across 9 bases. This CDR3 contains 16 residues. V dropped 5 bases and J dropped 9; count of bases not matched to a gene: 14. Germline loops: CDR1 SGHTA, CDR2 FQGTGA. The CDR3 region has the DNA TGTGCCAGCAGCCCCACAGGGGCGGGGGGGCCAGGTGAGCAGTTCTTC. This codes for CASSPTGAGGPGEQFF. Full variable domain (missing parts from reference TRBV7-3 and TRBJ2-1): GAGVSQTPSNKVTEKGKYVELRCDPISGHTALYWYRQSLGQGPEFLIYFQGTGAADDSGLPNDRFFAVRPEGSVSTLKIQRTERGDSAVYLCASSPTGAGGPGEQFFGPGTRLTVL.

The chain links TRBV19 to TRBJ1-1; 7 positions match TRBD1. Germline CDR1 and CDR2: LNHDA and SQIVND (reference sequence). The CDR3 is 15 residues long. V trimming: 2 bases; J trimming: 1 base; junction bases outside the gene matches: 4. The CDR3 DNA reads as TGTGCCAGTAGTATAATCCAGGGGGAGAACACTGAAGCTTTCTTT. Translating gives CASSIIQGENTEAFF.